A single T cell receptor (beta chain) is shown here with its context. CDR3 length: 15 residues. Germline assignment: CDR1 SGDLS and CDR2 YYNGEE. Trimming cost V 0 bases and J 6 bases; bases outside gene matches: 2. The data originate from a study of blood T cell repertoires in COVID-19. How the authors handled the data: Cell counts per sample came from amplifying reference gene primers. The protocol was immunoSEQ multiplex PCR, while the TCRdb copy is restricted to in-frame clones and leaves out a portion. That table furnishes V, J and clone size, whereas the DNA furnished D and trimming. The sample holds about 370,000 clones; nearly 90% are singletons and the top ten take 6% to 7.5%.

The material sequenced was peripheral blood. V gene TRBV9 combines with J gene TRBJ2-2; TRBD2 matches 10 bases. This receptor was obtained from a man between 18 and 29 years old with active or convalescent COVID-19. The CDR3 here is CASSVASGGAGELFF. The CDR3 DNA reads as TGTGCCAGCAGCGTAGCCAGCGGGGGGGCCGGGGAGCTGTTTTTT.